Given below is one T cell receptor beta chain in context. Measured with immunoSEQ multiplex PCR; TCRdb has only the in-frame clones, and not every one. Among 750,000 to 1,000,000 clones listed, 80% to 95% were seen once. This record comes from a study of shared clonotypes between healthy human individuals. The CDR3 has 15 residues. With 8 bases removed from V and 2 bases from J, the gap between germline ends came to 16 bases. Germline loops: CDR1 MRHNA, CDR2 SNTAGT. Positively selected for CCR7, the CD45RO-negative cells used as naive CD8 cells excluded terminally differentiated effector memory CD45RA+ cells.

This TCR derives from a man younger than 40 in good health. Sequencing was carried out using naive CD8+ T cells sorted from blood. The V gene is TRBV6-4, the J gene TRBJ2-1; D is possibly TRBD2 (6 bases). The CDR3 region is CASSVGEAAYNEQFF. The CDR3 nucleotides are TGTGCCAGCTCTGTTGGGGAGGCCGCCTACAATGAGCAGTTCTTC.